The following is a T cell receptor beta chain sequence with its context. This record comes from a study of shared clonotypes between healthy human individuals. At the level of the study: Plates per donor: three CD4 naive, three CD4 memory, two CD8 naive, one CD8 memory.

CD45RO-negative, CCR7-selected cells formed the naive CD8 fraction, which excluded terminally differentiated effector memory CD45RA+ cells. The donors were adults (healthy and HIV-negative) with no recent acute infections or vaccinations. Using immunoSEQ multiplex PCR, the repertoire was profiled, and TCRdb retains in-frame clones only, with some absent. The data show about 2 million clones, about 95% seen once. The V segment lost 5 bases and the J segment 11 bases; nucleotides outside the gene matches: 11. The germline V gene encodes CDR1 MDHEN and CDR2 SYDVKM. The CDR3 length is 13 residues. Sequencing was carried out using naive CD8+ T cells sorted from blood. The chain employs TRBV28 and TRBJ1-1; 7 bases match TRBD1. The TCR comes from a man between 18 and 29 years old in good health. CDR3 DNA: TGTGCCAGCAGTATCCGGGACAGCGGGAAGGCTTTCTTT. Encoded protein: CASSIRDSGKAFF.